This T cell receptor beta chain is from a study of blood T cells in healthy people across ages. Researchers report isolating at least 6 million PBMCs per sample. This clonotype was seen more than once but under ten times. The CDR3 consists of 14 residues. V was clipped by 1 base and J by 5 bases, with 8 bases between them. Germline CDR1 and CDR2: KGHDR and SFDVKD. The second PCR ran 7 to 11 cycles with a sample-barcoded 5' primer and J-beta primers. TCRdb analysed the 5' RACE reads with MiXCR anew, one entry per CDR3 protein. The sample includes 800,000 or so distinct CDR3 sequences, more than 20% seen only once; the top ten take approximately 4%. This sample also belongs to another study, concerning T cells of mothers and their children.

The sequence was obtained from a boy aged 5-17 years in good health. The sequenced material came from blood. The chain combines TRBV24-1 with TRBJ2-1; no firm D call. The DNA for the CDR3 is TGTGCCACCAGTGATTTTGCAGCTAACAATGAGCAGTTCTTC. Protein: CATSDFAANNEQFF.